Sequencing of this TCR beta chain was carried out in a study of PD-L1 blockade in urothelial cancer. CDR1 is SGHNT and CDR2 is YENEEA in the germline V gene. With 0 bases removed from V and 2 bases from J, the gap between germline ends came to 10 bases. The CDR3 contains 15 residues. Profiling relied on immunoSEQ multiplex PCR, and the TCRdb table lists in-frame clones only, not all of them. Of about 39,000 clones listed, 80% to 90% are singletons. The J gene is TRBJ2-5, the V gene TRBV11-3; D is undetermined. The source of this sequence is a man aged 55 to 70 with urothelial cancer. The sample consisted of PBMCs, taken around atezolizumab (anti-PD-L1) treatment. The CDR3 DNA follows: TGTGCCAGCAGCTTAGATTTGAGATCTCAAGAGACCCAGTACTTC. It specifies CASSLDLRSQETQYF.